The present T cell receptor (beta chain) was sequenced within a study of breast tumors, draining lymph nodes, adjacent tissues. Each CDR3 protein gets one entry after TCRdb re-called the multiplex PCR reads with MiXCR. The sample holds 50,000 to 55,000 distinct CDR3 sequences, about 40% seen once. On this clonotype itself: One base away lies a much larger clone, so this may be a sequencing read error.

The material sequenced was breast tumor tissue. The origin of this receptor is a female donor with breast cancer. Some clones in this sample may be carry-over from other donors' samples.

The CDR3 here is CASSLGATGRTDTQYF. The CDR3, as DNA: TGTGCCAGCAGCTTGGGGGCTACCGGACGCACAGATACGCAGTATTTT. The chain is built from TRBV5-5 and TRBJ2-3; D is undetermined. The CDR3 extends over 16 amino acids. Germline CDR1 SGHKS, CDR2 YYEKEE (reference sequence). V gave up 0 bases and J gave up 1 base, with 12 bases separating them. The whole variable domain, remainder taken from reference TRBV5-5 and TRBJ2-3, is DAGVTQSPTHLIKTRGQQVTLRCSPISGHKSVSWYQQVLGQGPQFIFQYYEKEERGRGNFPDRFSARQFPNYSSELNVNALLLGDSALYLCASSLGATGRTDTQYFGPGTRLTVL.